The source of this TCR beta chain is a study of graft-versus-host responses after intestinal transplantation. The CDR3 has 15 residues. V shed 2 bases and J shed 5 bases, with 10 bases lying between them. From germline, CDR1 is MNHEY and CDR2 SVGAGI. TCRdb keeps only in-frame clones here, not all; method: immunoSEQ multiplex PCR. The table records 80,000 to 100,000 clones, roughly 92% of them present only once. As for this clone: The antigen remains unidentified.

Sequenced material: unstimulated CD4+ T cells sorted from spleen or lymph node cells, taken before intestinal transplant. The clonotype was recovered from a human donor who received an intestinal transplant. V usage is TRBV6-5 and J usage is TRBJ1-6; D is possibly TRBD1 (6 bases). The CDR3 DNA follows: TGTGCCAGCAGTTACCTGGACAGCCATAATTCACCCCTCCACTTT. Its translation is CASSYLDSHNSPLHF.